The 21 T cell receptor beta chains below were found in one sample sequenced in a study of shared clonotypes between healthy human individuals. This table comes from immunoSEQ multiplex PCR, and its TCRdb copy is limited to in-frame clones, with some not included. The data hold about 1.1 million clones, with roughly 80% observed a single time. The sequenced sample consisted of memory CD4+ T cells from PBMCs. Subset in this sample: CD45RA-negative fraction. These receptors were collected from a man in his late teens or twenties in good health. Some clones in this sample may be carry-over from other donors' samples.

This chain joins TRBV10-3 and TRBJ1-4; D is uncertain. Per the germline V gene, CDR1 is ENHRY and CDR2 is SYGVKD. V was pared by 0 bases and J by 7 bases, with 12 bases between. The CDR3 contains 15 residues. DNA of the CDR3: TGTGCCATCAGTGAGTCGAAGGTGGGAGCTGAAAAACTGTTTTTT. Its protein is CAISESKVGAEKLFF.

In its sample, this clone was seen once. The gene calls are TRBV28 and TRBJ1-2; 8 bases line up with TRBD1. CDR3 length equals 17 residues. J gave up 1 base and V 6 bases, and 13 bases lay outside the gene matches. Germline CDR1 and CDR2: MDHEN and SYDVKM. Written as DNA, the CDR3 is TGTGCCAGCAGGCACTTAAGGGACAGGCCTTTTAACTATGGCTACACCTTC. Its protein product is CASRHLRDRPFNYGYTF.

This clone has at least ten counts. The genes are TRBV6-6 and TRBJ2-7; the D is unclear. Germline CDR1 MNHNY, CDR2 SVGAGI (reference sequence). V lost 2 bases and J 6 bases, leaving 14 bases between the germline ends. The CDR3 consists of 14 residues. The CDR3 region is CASSYMAGGGEQYF. CDR3 nucleotide sequence: TGTGCCAGCAGTTACATGGCTGGTGGCGGCGAGCAGTACTTC.

This clone was seen a handful of times. The chain combines TRBV4-1 with TRBJ1-4; TRBD1 aligns across 12 bases. Germline CDR1 reads MGHRA; CDR2 reads YSYEKL. V shed 3 bases and J 2 bases; nucleotides not matched to a gene: 4. This CDR3 region has 17 residues. The chain's CDR3 is CASSHEGQGATNEKLFF. CDR3 in DNA: TGCGCCAGCAGCCACGAGGGACAGGGGGCGACTAATGAAAAACTGTTTTTT.

Worth noting for this clone: This sequence is one base from a far larger clone and is likely a read error. The CDR3 nucleotides are TGTGCCTGGAGTGTTGGGAGGAACGCTGAAGCTTTCTTT. It yields the protein CAWSVGRNAEAFF. The chain carries TRBV30 and TRBJ1-1; D unresolved. The germline V gene has CDR1 GTSNPN and CDR2 SVGIG (reference sequence). This CDR3 has 13 residues.

Of note for this clone: The junction and the germline gene differ at one end; a read error may be behind it. The genes are TRBV9 and TRBJ1-1; 9 nucleotides align to TRBD1. The germline V gene encodes CDR1 SGDLS and CDR2 YYNGEE. The CDR3 is made up of 15 amino acids. The chain's CDR3 is CASIIQGAVNTEASF. The CDR3 region has the DNA TGTGCCAGCATCATACAGGGGGCTGTGAACACTGAAGCTTCCTTT.

The rearrangement joins TRBV7-8 to TRBJ1-2; 8 bases are a match to TRBD1. J was trimmed by 4 bases and V by 4 bases; bases with no gene match: 8. The CDR3 has 15 residues. Germline CDR1 reads SGHVS; CDR2 reads FQNEAQ. DNA for the CDR3: TGTGCCAGCAGCTACACAGGGGGGCACGGCTATGGCTACACCTTC. Its protein is CASSYTGGHGYGYTF.

The rearrangement links TRBV29-1 to TRBJ2-5; D unclear. The CDR3 length is 12 residues. Germline V CDR1 and CDR2: SQVTM, ANQGSEA. V lost 3 bases to trimming and J lost 4 bases, with 9 bases between them. The CDR3 loop reads CSVDPGGETQYF. The CDR3 DNA reads as TGCAGCGTTGATCCGGGCGGAGAGACCCAGTACTTC.

Only one count was recorded for this clone. The rearrangement joins TRBV5-1 to TRBJ2-7, with 9 bases fitting TRBD1. Losses at the gene ends were 4 bases for V and 3 bases for J; bases not matched to a gene: 11. CDR1 and CDR2 from the germline V gene are SGHRS and YFSETQ. The CDR3 loop spans 16 amino acids. DNA of the CDR3: TGCGCCAGCAGCACGGAGCCCACAGGGGGCATCTACGAGCAGTACTTC. Translated, it gives CASSTEPTGGIYEQYF. The whole variable domain, remainder taken from reference TRBV5-1 and TRBJ2-7, is KAGVTQTPRYLIKTRGQQVTLSCSPISGHRSVSWYQQTPGQGLQFLFEYFSETQRNKGNFPGRFSGRQFSNSRSEMNVSTLELGDSALYLCASSTEPTGGIYEQYFGPGTRLTVT.

The rearrangement joins TRBV28 to TRBJ2-1, with 7 positions matching TRBD2. V trimming: 7 bases; J trimming: 3 bases; junction bases outside the gene matches: 6. Germline V gives CDR1 MDHEN, CDR2 SYDVKM. The CDR3 has 14 residues. CDR3 nucleotides: TGTGCCAGCACTAAACTAGCGAGCTACAATGAGCAGTTCTTC. This sequence encodes CASTKLASYNEQFF.

This clone was detected once. The rearrangement links TRBV19 to TRBJ1-5, with TRBD1 as a possible D gene (5 bases). Germline CDR1 reads LNHDA; CDR2 reads SQIVND (reference sequence). The CDR3 consists of 20 residues. Trimming removed 1 base at V and 0 bases at J, with 22 bases between. The CDR3 loop is CASSIGGRPLKGFSNQPQHF. DNA for the CDR3: TGTGCCAGTAGTATAGGGGGTCGTCCCCTAAAGGGGTTTAGCAATCAGCCCCAGCATTTT.

Turning to this clone: One end of the junction varies from germline; a read error may be responsible. The genes are TRBV2 and TRBJ2-1; 10 bases are a match to TRBD2. Germline V gene lookup returns CDR1 SNHLY and CDR2 FYNNEI. CDR3 size: 15 residues. CDR3 amino acids: CASGEARTSGNEQFF. DNA of the CDR3: TGTGCCAGCGGTGAAGCCCGGACTAGCGGCAATGAGCAGTTCTTC.

This chain joins TRBV10-3 and TRBJ2-5; tentatively, D is TRBD2 (6 bases). V was cut by 0 bases and J by 2 bases, with 13 bases left in between. The CDR3 consists of 16 residues. CDR1 is ENHRY and CDR2 is SYGVKD in the germline V gene. The CDR3 loop is CAISESRVGGQETQYF. The CDR3 region has the DNA TGTGCCATCAGTGAGTCCAGGGTCGGGGGTCAAGAGACCCAGTACTTC.

This clone appeared a single time. The same CDR3 is also encoded by other DNA sequences in this sample. V and J are TRBV10-3 and TRBJ1-2, with a possible D match to TRBD1 (5 bases). The CDR3 is 13 residues long. V was clipped by 7 bases and J by 3 bases, with 12 bases between them. The V gene's germline CDR1 is ENHRY and CDR2 SYGVKD. CDR3 residues: CAITTTGDYGYTF. The CDR3 DNA sequence: TGTGCCATCACTACGACGGGGGACTATGGCTACACCTTC.

The chain employs TRBV5-5 and TRBJ1-2; possible D gene TRBD1, 6 bases. The CDR3 sequence is 13 residues long. CDR1 is SGHKS, CDR2 YYEKEE, per germline (reference sequence). Trimming cost V 2 bases and J 8 bases, with 13 bases left between them. The CDR3 region is CASSFVPQGGYTF. CDR3 nucleotide sequence: TGTGCCAGCAGCTTTGTACCCCAGGGGGGCTACACCTTC.

The rearrangement joins TRBV9 to TRBJ2-7; D gene ambiguous. The germline V and J ends were trimmed by 4 bases and 2 bases, with 16 bases remaining between them. From germline, CDR1 is SGDLS and CDR2 YYNGEE. This CDR3 is built from 15 residues. The CDR3 sequence: CASSPRGSGAYEQYF. The DNA of the CDR3 is TGTGCCAGCAGCCCTCGAGGCTCAGGCGCCTACGAGCAGTACTTC.

CDR3: CASRRTGSGANVLTF. DNA of the CDR3: TGTGCCAGCAGACGTACAGGCTCTGGGGCCAACGTCCTGACTTTC. The V call is TRBV28, the J call TRBJ2-6; tentative D call: TRBD1 (5 bases). CDR3 size: 15 residues. Germline V lookup: CDR1 MDHEN, CDR2 SYDVKM. The ends were cut back, 6 bases at V and 0 bases at J, with 9 bases in the middle.

This sequence joins TRBV7-2 and TRBJ2-7; 12 bases line up with TRBD1. The CDR3 has 16 residues. V dropped 4 bases and J dropped 8; count of bases not matched to a gene: 12. From germline, CDR1 is SGHTA and CDR2 FQGNSA. The CDR3: CASSSSSGTGGGKQYF. The DNA for the CDR3 is TGTGCCAGCAGCTCCTCATCCGGGACAGGGGGCGGAAAGCAGTACTTC.

The rearrangement links TRBV18 to TRBJ1-5, with 9 bases that match TRBD1. The germline gives CDR1 KGHSH, CDR2 LQKENI. The junction had 2 bases not matched to a gene; V was cut back by 3 bases and J by 5 bases. The CDR3 runs to 14 residues. CDR3 sequence: CASSPDRGHQPQHF. The CDR3 bases are TGTGCCAGCTCACCGGACAGGGGTCATCAGCCCCAGCATTTT. The full variable domain, completed using reference TRBV18 and TRBJ1-5, is NAGVMQNPRHLVRRRGQEARLRCSPMKGHSHVYWYRQLPEEGLKFMVYLQKENIIDESGMPKERFSAEFPKEGPSILRIQQVVRGDSAAYFCASSPDRGHQPQHFGDGTRLSIL.

The rearrangement links TRBV28 to TRBJ1-1, with D tentatively TRBD1 (5 bases). V was shortened by 6 bases and J by 5 bases, with 16 bases between the two germline ends. The CDR3 has 14 residues. CDR1 and CDR2 from the germline V gene are MDHEN and SYDVKM. The CDR3 DNA is TGTGCCAGCAGGTCCACTTACAGGAGTACTGAAGCTTTCTTT. Translated, it gives CASRSTYRSTEAFF.

The rearrangement uses TRBV5-6 and TRBJ1-5; no definite D call. Trimming took off 0 bases at V and 6 bases at J, with 10 bases between the two ends. This CDR3 comprises 14 residues. Germline-derived CDR1 and CDR2 are SGHDT and YYEEEE. The CDR3 reads CASSLGSFSQPQHF. As DNA, the CDR3 is TGTGCCAGCAGCTTGGGGTCATTTAGTCAGCCCCAGCATTTT.